What follows describes a single TCR beta chain. The CDR3 length is 16 residues. The V segment lost 4 bases and the J segment 5 bases; nucleotides outside the gene matches: 13. Per the germline V gene, CDR1 is MGHRA and CDR2 is YSYEKL. The sample is drawn from a study of TIL therapy for anti-PD-1-resistant metastatic lung cancer. The overall study: Progressing patients received lymphodepletion, expanded TIL infusion and IL-2. Most patients had lung adenocarcinoma; a handful of tumors were EGFR-mutant, two ALK-rearranged; half smoked currently or formerly.

Sequencing used immunoSEQ v3. Sequencing depth was some 2 million read pairs for survey level, about 5-6 million for deep. Method: immunoSEQ multiplex PCR; TCRdb's copy keeps in-frame clones and lacks some. The table includes about 50,000 clones, roughly 78% detected once. Time point indicated: pre-treatment sample, taken before nivolumab and TIL therapy. Adults with stage 4 NSCLC were enrolled in a phase I trial. The starting material was blood, obtained at baseline. This receptor was identified in a woman aged 30 to 85 with non-small cell lung cancer. The chain is built from TRBV4-1 and TRBJ2-5; 7 nucleotides match TRBD2. CDR3 amino acids: CASSLQGAGLRETQYF. CDR3 bases: TGCGCCAGCAGCCTCCAGGGAGCGGGGCTCCGGGAGACCCAGTACTTC.